This T cell receptor beta chain is drawn from a study of cytomegalovirus exposure and HLA in healthy donors. Primers for the PCR totalled 60 Vbeta and 13 Jbeta. Produced via immunoSEQ multiplex PCR; TCRdb's table is partial and in-frame only. The sample has fewer than 200,000 clones; roughly 70% are singletons. V trimming: 1 base; J trimming: 2 bases; junction bases outside the gene matches: 9. The CDR3 runs 19 residues. Germline CDR1 and CDR2: MGHRA and YSYEKL. This receptor was obtained from a woman aged 40-49 years in good health and CMV-seropositive. The sequenced sample consisted of PBMCs. The rearrangement joins TRBV4-1 to TRBJ2-6, with 9 bases aligning to TRBD2. The CDR3 nucleotides are TGCGCCAGCAGCCAAGTCGGAGCGGGAGGTTCTGCTGGGGCCAACGTCCTGACTTTC. Translating gives CASSQVGAGGSAGANVLTF.